The clone carrying this T cell receptor beta chain was seen a few times. Its antigen is still unknown. The data derive from a study of regulatory T cells in long-lasting Graves disease. Time point of the sample: newly diagnosed GD, antithyroid drugs for less than 3 months. Generation of the TCR library employed RNA extracted from PBMCs. Both iRepertoire HTBI primers and Arm-PCR of CDR3 regions were used to build the TCR beta libraries. TCRdb re-called the multiplex PCR reads through MiXCR, storing one row per CDR3 protein. Seen here are over 450,000 distinct CDR3 sequences, around 11% observed once, and the top ten hold 8% to 10%. Notes on the study in general: Among the persistent patients, about 3,000 public clonotypes were shared, more than the 850 to 1,000 shared among new patients.

These data were likewise used in another study, on T cells in Graves' hyperthyroidism and ophthalmopathy.

The sequences come from peripheral blood mononuclear cells (PBMCs), collected at new diagnosis, from a patient treated with antithyroid drugs. The source of this sequence is a woman in her twenties or thirties with Graves disease.

The CDR3 DNA reads TGTGCCAGCAGTTTTACGTTCAAAAACATTCAGTACTTC. Translation: CASSFTFKNIQYF. The V call is TRBV28, the J call TRBJ2-4; no firm D call. The CDR3 runs to 13 residues. The germline gives CDR1 MDHEN, CDR2 SYDVKM. The V end lost 3 bases, the J end lost 3 bases, and 6 bases lay between the germline ends.